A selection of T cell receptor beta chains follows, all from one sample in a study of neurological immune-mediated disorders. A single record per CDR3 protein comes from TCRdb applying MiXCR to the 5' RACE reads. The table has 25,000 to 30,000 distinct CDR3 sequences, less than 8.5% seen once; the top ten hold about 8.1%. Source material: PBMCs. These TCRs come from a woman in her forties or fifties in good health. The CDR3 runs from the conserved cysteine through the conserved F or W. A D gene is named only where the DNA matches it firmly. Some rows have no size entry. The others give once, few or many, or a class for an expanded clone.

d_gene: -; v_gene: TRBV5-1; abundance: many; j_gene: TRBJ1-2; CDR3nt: TGCGCCAGCAGCTTGGATGGAGTGGGGAGCTATGGCTACACCTTC; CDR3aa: CASSLDGVGSYGYTF
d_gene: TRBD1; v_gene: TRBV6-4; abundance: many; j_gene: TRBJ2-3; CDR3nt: TGTGCCACCTCCGGGGGACAGGGGGCAGATACGCAGTATTTT; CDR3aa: CATSGGQGADTQYF
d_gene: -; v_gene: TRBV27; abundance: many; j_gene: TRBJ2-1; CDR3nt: TGTGCCAGCAGTGACCCCAGGGTCTACAATGAGCAGTTCTTC; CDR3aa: CASSDPRVYNEQFF
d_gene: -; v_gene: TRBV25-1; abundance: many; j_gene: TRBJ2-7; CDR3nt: TGTGCCAGCAGTTCAGCGAACCGGGGTTCCTACGAGCAGTACTTC; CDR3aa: CASSSANRGSYEQYF
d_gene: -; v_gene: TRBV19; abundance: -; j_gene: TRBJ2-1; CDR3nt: TGTGCCAGTAGTAAAGCCTGGGGGAACAATGAGCAGTTCTTC; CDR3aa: CASSKAWGNNEQFF
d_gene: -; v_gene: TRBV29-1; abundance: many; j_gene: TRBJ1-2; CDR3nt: TGCAGCGTTGTCTCTCGGCAGGCGCATGGCTACACCTTC; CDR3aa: CSVVSRQAHGYTF
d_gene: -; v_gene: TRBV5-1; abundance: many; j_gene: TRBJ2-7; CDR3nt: TGCGCCAGCAGCTTGGACAGGAGGGCCTACGAGCAGTACTTC; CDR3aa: CASSLDRRAYEQYF
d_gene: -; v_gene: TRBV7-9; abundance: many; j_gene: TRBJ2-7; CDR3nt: TGTGCCAGCAGCTTAGACGTTAGCCGCTACGAGCAGTACTTC; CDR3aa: CASSLDVSRYEQYF
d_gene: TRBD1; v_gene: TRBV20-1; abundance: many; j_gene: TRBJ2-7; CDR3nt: TGCAGTGCTGATGACAGGGGCTACGAGCAGTACTTC; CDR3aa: CSADDRGYEQYF
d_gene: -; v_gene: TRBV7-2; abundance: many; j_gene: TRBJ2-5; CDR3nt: TGTGCCAGCAGCCCTCAAGAGACCCAGTACTTC; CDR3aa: CASSPQETQYF
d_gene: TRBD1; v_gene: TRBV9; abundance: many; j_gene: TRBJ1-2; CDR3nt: TGTGCCAGCAGCGCATCCGGGACAGCGAACTATGGCTACACCTTC; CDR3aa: CASSASGTANYGYTF
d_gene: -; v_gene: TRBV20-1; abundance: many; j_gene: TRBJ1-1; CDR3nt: TGCAGTGCTCGGCGGAACACTGAAGCTTTCTTT; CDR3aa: CSARRNTEAFF
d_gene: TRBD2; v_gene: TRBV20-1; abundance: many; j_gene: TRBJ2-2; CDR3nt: TGCAGTGCTAGAAAGGACGGGACTAGCGTTGGGGAGCTGTTTTTT; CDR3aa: CSARKDGTSVGELFF
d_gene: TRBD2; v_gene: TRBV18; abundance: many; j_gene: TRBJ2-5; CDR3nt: TGTGCCAGCTCACCACCCCCTGGGACTAGCGGGGGAGAGACCCAGTACTTC; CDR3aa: CASSPPPGTSGGETQYF
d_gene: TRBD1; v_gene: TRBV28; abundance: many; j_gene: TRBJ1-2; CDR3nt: TGTGCCAGCCGTCCAGGGGGGGCGGCTGGCTACACCTTC; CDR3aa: CASRPGGAAGYTF
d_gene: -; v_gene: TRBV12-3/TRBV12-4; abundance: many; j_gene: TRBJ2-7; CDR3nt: TGTGCCAGCAGTCCCGGGCCCTACGAGCAGTACTTC; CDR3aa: CASSPGPYEQYF
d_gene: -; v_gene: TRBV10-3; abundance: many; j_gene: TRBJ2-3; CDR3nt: TGTGCCATCAGTGACAGGGGTAAAACGCAGTATTTT; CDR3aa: CAISDRGKTQYF
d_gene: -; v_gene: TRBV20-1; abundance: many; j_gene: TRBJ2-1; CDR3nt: TGCAGTGCTAGAGATCTCGACAATGAGCAGTTCTTC; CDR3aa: CSARDLDNEQFF
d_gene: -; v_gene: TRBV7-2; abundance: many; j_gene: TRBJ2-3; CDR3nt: TGTGCCAGCAGCTTAGCAGGGGTCCGAAGCACAGATACGCAGTATTTT; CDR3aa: CASSLAGVRSTDTQYF
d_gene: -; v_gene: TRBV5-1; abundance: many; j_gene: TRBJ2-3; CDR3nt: TGCGCCAGCAGCTTGGAGGGGGTTAGCACAGATACGCAGTATTTT; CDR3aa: CASSLEGVSTDTQYF
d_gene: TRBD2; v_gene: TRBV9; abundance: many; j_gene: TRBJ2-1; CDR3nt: TGTGCCAGCAGCGTAGCGGGGGGGCAGGGGAATGAGCAGTTCTTC; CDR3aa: CASSVAGGQGNEQFF
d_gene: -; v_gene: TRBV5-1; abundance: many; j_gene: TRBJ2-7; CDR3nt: TGCGCCAGCAGCTTTTACCATTCCTACGAGCAGTACTTC; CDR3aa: CASSFYHSYEQYF
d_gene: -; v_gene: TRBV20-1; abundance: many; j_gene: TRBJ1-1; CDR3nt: TGCAGTGCCAAGACAGGGAACACTGAAGCTTTCTTT; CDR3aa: CSAKTGNTEAFF
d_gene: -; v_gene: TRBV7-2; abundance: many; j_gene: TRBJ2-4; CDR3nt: TGTGCCAGCAGCACGCCTCAGGATCTAGCCAAAAACATTCAGTACTTC; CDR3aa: CASSTPQDLAKNIQYF
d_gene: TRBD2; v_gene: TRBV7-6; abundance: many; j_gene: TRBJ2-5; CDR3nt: TGTGCCAGCAGCCTCGGGGGGGATGGGGAGACCCAGTACTTC; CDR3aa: CASSLGGDGETQYF
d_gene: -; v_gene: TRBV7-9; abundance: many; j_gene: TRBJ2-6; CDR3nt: TGTGCCAGTAGAAACTCTGGGGCCAACGTCCTGACTTTC; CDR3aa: CASRNSGANVLTF
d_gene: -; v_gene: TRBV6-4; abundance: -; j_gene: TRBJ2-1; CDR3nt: TGTGCCAGCAGTGCTGGCCCTAGCGAACTTTCCTACAATGAGCAGTTCTTC; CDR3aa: CASSAGPSELSYNEQFF
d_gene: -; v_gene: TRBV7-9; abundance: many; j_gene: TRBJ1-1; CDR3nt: TGTGCCAGCAGCTCTCCAGGGTATACTGAAGCTTTCTTT; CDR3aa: CASSSPGYTEAFF
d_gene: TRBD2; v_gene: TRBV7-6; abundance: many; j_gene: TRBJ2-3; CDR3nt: TGTGCCAGCAGCTTGAGTAGCGGGGGGGCCCCAGATACGCAGTATTTT; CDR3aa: CASSLSSGGAPDTQYF
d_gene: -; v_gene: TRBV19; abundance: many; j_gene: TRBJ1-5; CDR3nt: TGTGCCAGTAGTATAGATACCTATAGCAATCAGCCCCAGCATTTT; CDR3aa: CASSIDTYSNQPQHF
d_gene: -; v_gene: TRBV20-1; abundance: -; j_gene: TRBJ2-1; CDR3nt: TGCAGTGCTAGAAGCTTCACCCACTTTAATGATCATTTCTTC; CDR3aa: CSARSFTHFNDHFF
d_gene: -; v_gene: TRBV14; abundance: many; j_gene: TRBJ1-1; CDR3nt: TGTGCCAGCAGCCAAGATTGGGGAACTGAAGCTTTCTTT; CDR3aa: CASSQDWGTEAFF
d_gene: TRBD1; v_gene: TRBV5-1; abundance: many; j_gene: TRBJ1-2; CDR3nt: TGCGCCAGCAGCAACGGACAGGGGCCCCACTATGGCTACACCTTC; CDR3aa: CASSNGQGPHYGYTF
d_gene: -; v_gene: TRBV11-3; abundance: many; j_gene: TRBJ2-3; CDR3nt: TGTGCCAGCAGCTTATATCCCGATAGCACAGATACGCAGTATTTT; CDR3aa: CASSLYPDSTDTQYF
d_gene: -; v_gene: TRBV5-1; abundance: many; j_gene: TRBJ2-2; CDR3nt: TGCGCCAGCAGCCTCTTGGGGGGCAACGCGAACACCGGGGAGCTGTTTTTT; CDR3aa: CASSLLGGNANTGELFF
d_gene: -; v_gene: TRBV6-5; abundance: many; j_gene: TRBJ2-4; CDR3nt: TGTGCCAGCAGTCAACGGACACCCCTGTCCAAAAACATTCAGTACTTC; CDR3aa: CASSQRTPLSKNIQYF
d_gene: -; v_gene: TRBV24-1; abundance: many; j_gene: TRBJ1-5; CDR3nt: TGTGCCACCAGTGATCTCGATGTTAATCAGCCCCAGCATTTT; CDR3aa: CATSDLDVNQPQHF